Listed below are T cell receptor beta chains from one sample, sequenced in a study of beta chain features in type 1 diabetes. Sequencing was performed with immunoSEQ multiplex PCR; in TCRdb, only in-frame clones are kept and a portion is missing. This table has some 150,000 clones, 48% appearing once. Sample: Tregs from blood. The receptor set was obtained from a man between 18 and 29 years old in good health. Each CDR3 is given with its conserved first and last residue. Each record gives: V gene, CDR3 length, CDR3 protein.

v_gene: TRBV25-1
len: 15
CDR3aa: CASSERGAGTGELFF

v_gene: TRBV27
len: 16
CDR3aa: CASSDRDRGVENEQFF

v_gene: TRBV9
len: 16
CDR3aa: CASSVVSGGPFNEQFF

v_gene: TRBV18
len: 14
CDR3aa: CASSPQGLTDTQYF

v_gene: TRBV4-1
len: 15
CDR3aa: CASSQTGRIDYGYTF

v_gene: TRBV5-5
len: 15
CDR3aa: CASSDGTGVGGELFF

v_gene: TRBV28
len: 14
CDR3aa: CASSMEDRNNEQFF

v_gene: TRBV28
len: 14
CDR3aa: CAVAGRSLFGELFF

v_gene: TRBV4-3
len: 16
CDR3aa: CASSRGFQGTYNEQFF

v_gene: TRBV7-2
len: 17
CDR3aa: CASSFTAGGDSNYGYTF

v_gene: TRBV28
len: 13
CDR3aa: CASRPPGGYGYTF

v_gene: TRBV7-2
len: 15
CDR3aa: CASSYGLAEYNEQFF

v_gene: TRBV10-3
len: 14
CDR3aa: CAIKGGGPSGELFF

v_gene: TRBV7-9
len: 14
CDR3aa: CASTLARSNYGYTF

v_gene: TRBV19
len: 14
CDR3aa: CASSPGQGSTEAFF

v_gene: TRBV27
len: 15
CDR3aa: CASSLSVGRVYEQYF

v_gene: TRBV4-2
len: 17
CDR3aa: CASSQDRVRGVTGELFF

v_gene: TRBV29-1
len: 15
CDR3aa: CSVEGGTGGVDGYTF